What follows describes a single T cell receptor (beta chain). Antigen unknown. This entry is derived from a study of CD8 T cells in ankylosing spondylitis. Whole-study findings and limits: A TCR beta motif of several highly homologous variants appeared characteristic of ankylosing spondylitis blood.

One entry per CDR3 protein results from TCRdb running MiXCR on the 5' RACE reads. The sample shows hundreds of thousands of distinct CDR3 sequences, 10% to 15% of them seen only once. V was shortened by 5 bases and J by 3 bases, with 13 bases between the two germline ends. Germline CDR1 SGHTA, CDR2 FQGNSA. This CDR3 contains 15 residues. Input material: blood, either unsorted or a sorted T cell fraction (not recorded which). The sequence derives from a male donor with ankylosing spondylitis. V usage is TRBV7-2 and J usage is TRBJ2-2; D is unresolved. As DNA, the CDR3 is TGTGCCAGCAGCCCCCTGGCAGTCCACACCGGGGAGCTGTTTTTT. Translation: CASSPLAVHTGELFF.